This is a list of T cell receptor beta chains from one sample in a study of post-analysis software for immune sequencing data. MiXCR, applied by TCRdb to the PCR reads, yields one record per CDR3 protein. Of 650,000 to 850,000 distinct CDR3 sequences listed, approximately 50% are singletons. The sequenced sample consisted of blood. These receptors originate from a girl aged 10 to 17 with multiple sclerosis. Each CDR3 is given with its conserved first and last residue. The D gene is left open where the match is weak. Size values are once, few and many counts, or a class for expanded clones, and some rows have none.

J gene: TRBJ2-3; V gene: TRBV27; clone size: -; D gene: TRBD1; CDR3 protein: CASSLSPALGTGMLLDTQYF; CDR3 DNA: TGTGCCAGCAGTTTATCCCCAGCCCTAGGGACAGGGATGTTGTTAGATACGCAGTATTTT
J gene: TRBJ2-5; V gene: TRBV25-1; clone size: once; D gene: TRBD2; CDR3 protein: CASSEGRTSGSGETQYF; CDR3 DNA: TGTGCCAGCAGTGAGGGGAGGACTAGCGGGAGTGGAGAGACCCAGTACTTC
J gene: TRBJ2-7; V gene: TRBV5-1; clone size: -; D gene: -; CDR3 protein: CASSFGSGLYEQYF; CDR3 DNA: TGCGCCAGCAGCTTTGGGTCGGGATTGTACGAGCAGTACTTC
J gene: TRBJ2-7; V gene: TRBV5-1; clone size: -; D gene: -; CDR3 protein: CASSPHGGTQYEQYF; CDR3 DNA: TGCGCCAGCAGCCCGCACGGGGGTACTCAATACGAGCAGTACTTC
J gene: TRBJ2-7; V gene: TRBV20-1; clone size: -; D gene: -; CDR3 protein: CSAIPEPGHGYEQYF; CDR3 DNA: TGCAGTGCGATCCCCGAACCGGGACACGGCTACGAGCAGTACTTC
J gene: TRBJ1-2; V gene: TRBV5-1; clone size: once; D gene: -; CDR3 protein: CASSSGHSYGYTF; CDR3 DNA: TGCGCCAGCAGCTCGGGACATAGCTATGGCTACACCTTC
J gene: TRBJ2-7; V gene: TRBV29-1; clone size: -; D gene: -; CDR3 protein: CSVEGTAGPNYEQYF; CDR3 DNA: TGCAGCGTTGAAGGGACTGCCGGGCCAAACTACGAGCAGTACTTC
J gene: TRBJ2-3; V gene: TRBV19; clone size: -; D gene: -; CDR3 protein: CASSIGHRASTDTQYF; CDR3 DNA: TGTGCCAGTAGTATAGGACATAGGGCAAGCACAGATACGCAGTATTTT
J gene: TRBJ1-1; V gene: TRBV5-1; clone size: once; D gene: TRBD1; CDR3 protein: CASSFGGTGGTEAFF; CDR3 DNA: TGCGCCAGCAGCTTTGGAGGGACAGGGGGCACTGAAGCTTTCTTT
J gene: TRBJ2-5; V gene: TRBV6-6; clone size: few; D gene: TRBD1; CDR3 protein: CASSYSKRDRGYGEQYF; CDR3 DNA: TGTGCCAGCAGTTACTCTAAACGGGACAGAGGCTACGGGGAGCAGTACTTC
J gene: TRBJ2-5; V gene: TRBV6-6; clone size: few; D gene: TRBD2; CDR3 protein: CASSSILAGDETQYF; CDR3 DNA: TGTGCCAGCAGCTCCATTCTAGCGGGGGATGAGACCCAGTACTTC
J gene: TRBJ2-5; V gene: TRBV12-3/TRBV12-4; clone size: -; D gene: -; CDR3 protein: CASSLWPQVEMGAQYF; CDR3 DNA: TGTGCCAGCAGTTTATGGCCCCAGGTGGAAATGGGGGCCCAGTACTTC
J gene: TRBJ1-6; V gene: TRBV2; clone size: -; D gene: -; CDR3 protein: CASQWIQSENSPLHF; CDR3 DNA: TGTGCCAGCCAGTGGATCCAGTCGGAGAATTCACCCCTCCACTTT
J gene: TRBJ1-2; V gene: TRBV20-1; clone size: few; D gene: -; CDR3 protein: CSAADADYGYTF; CDR3 DNA: TGCAGTGCAGCCGACGCCGACTATGGCTACACCTTC
J gene: TRBJ2-7; V gene: TRBV20-1; clone size: few; D gene: TRBD1; CDR3 protein: CSARVRGQGHYEQYF; CDR3 DNA: TGCAGTGCTAGAGTTAGGGGACAGGGGCATTACGAGCAGTACTTC
J gene: TRBJ2-5; V gene: TRBV10-1; clone size: -; D gene: TRBD2; CDR3 protein: CASSRLAGVGETQYF; CDR3 DNA: TGCGCCAGCAGCAGACTAGCGGGAGTGGGTGAGACCCAGTACTTC
J gene: TRBJ2-6; V gene: TRBV30; clone size: -; D gene: -; CDR3 protein: CALGSGANVLTF; CDR3 DNA: TGTGCCCTCGGCTCTGGGGCCAACGTCCTGACTTTC
J gene: TRBJ1-1; V gene: TRBV4-1; clone size: -; D gene: -; CDR3 protein: CASSQGLERQVAEAFF; CDR3 DNA: TGCGCCAGCAGCCAAGGCCTCGAGAGACAGGTCGCTGAAGCTTTCTTT
J gene: TRBJ2-1; V gene: TRBV4-2; clone size: -; D gene: TRBD2; CDR3 protein: CASSRERGDPYNEQFF; CDR3 DNA: TGTGCCAGCAGCCGAGAGCGGGGGGACCCCTACAATGAGCAGTTCTTC
J gene: TRBJ2-1; V gene: TRBV6-1; clone size: -; D gene: TRBD2; CDR3 protein: CASSEFSGSSYNEQFF; CDR3 DNA: TGTGCCAGCAGTGAATTTAGCGGGAGCTCCTACAATGAGCAGTTCTTC
J gene: TRBJ1-2; V gene: TRBV28; clone size: -; D gene: TRBD1; CDR3 protein: CASTTGGPLDGYTF; CDR3 DNA: TGTGCCAGCACGACAGGGGGTCCGCTAGATGGCTACACCTTC
J gene: TRBJ2-3; V gene: TRBV7-3; clone size: -; D gene: -; CDR3 protein: CASSLKGTSSTDTQYF; CDR3 DNA: TGTGCCAGCAGCTTAAAGGGGACTTCTAGCACAGATACGCAGTATTTT
J gene: TRBJ2-7; V gene: TRBV20-1; clone size: -; D gene: -; CDR3 protein: CSARPGYSYEQYF; CDR3 DNA: TGCAGTGCCCGCCCAGGATATTCCTACGAGCAGTACTTC
J gene: TRBJ2-6; V gene: TRBV12-3/TRBV12-4; clone size: -; D gene: TRBD2; CDR3 protein: CASSIWTGGSGANVLTF; CDR3 DNA: TGTGCCAGCAGTATATGGACGGGGGGCTCTGGGGCCAACGTCCTGACTTTC
J gene: TRBJ2-1; V gene: TRBV20-1; clone size: -; D gene: -; CDR3 protein: CSARKPGGNEQFF; CDR3 DNA: TGCAGTGCTCGAAAACCCGGGGGAAATGAGCAGTTCTTC
J gene: TRBJ1-2; V gene: TRBV12-3/TRBV12-4; clone size: -; D gene: -; CDR3 protein: CASSLVRRNLNYGYTF; CDR3 DNA: TGTGCCAGCAGTTTAGTCCGACGGAATCTTAACTATGGCTACACCTTC
J gene: TRBJ2-7; V gene: TRBV6-2/TRBV6-3; clone size: few; D gene: -; CDR3 protein: CASSYTGPYEQYF; CDR3 DNA: TGTGCCAGCAGTTACACAGGGCCCTACGAGCAGTACTTC
J gene: TRBJ1-4; V gene: TRBV29-1; clone size: -; D gene: -; CDR3 protein: CSVGGPGAHEKLFF; CDR3 DNA: TGCAGCGTTGGGGGGCCTGGGGCACATGAAAAACTGTTTTTT
J gene: TRBJ2-7; V gene: TRBV13; clone size: -; D gene: -; CDR3 protein: CASSLGLGQTSYEQYF; CDR3 DNA: TGTGCCAGCAGCTTAGGGCTAGGACAGACCTCCTACGAGCAGTACTTC
J gene: TRBJ2-7; V gene: TRBV20-1; clone size: -; D gene: -; CDR3 protein: CSARDPTDTYEQYF; CDR3 DNA: TGCAGTGCTAGAGATCCTACAGATACCTACGAGCAGTACTTC
J gene: TRBJ2-5; V gene: TRBV5-5; clone size: -; D gene: TRBD1; CDR3 protein: CASSNRTGQETQYF; CDR3 DNA: TGTGCCAGCAGCAACCGGACAGGTCAAGAGACCCAGTACTTC
J gene: TRBJ2-7; V gene: TRBV15; clone size: once; D gene: -; CDR3 protein: CATSRGSGDGRRYEQYF; CDR3 DNA: TGTGCCACCAGCAGGGGCAGCGGTGACGGGAGAAGGTACGAGCAGTACTTC
J gene: TRBJ2-7; V gene: TRBV5-1; clone size: -; D gene: TRBD2; CDR3 protein: CASSLHPSGLAGVDEQYF; CDR3 DNA: TGCGCCAGCAGCTTACACCCATCCGGACTAGCGGGAGTCGACGAGCAGTACTTC
J gene: TRBJ2-1; V gene: TRBV7-2; clone size: -; D gene: -; CDR3 protein: CASSTRPRTPKGDEQFF; CDR3 DNA: TGTGCCAGCAGCACTCGGCCTAGGACTCCGAAAGGGGATGAGCAGTTCTTC
J gene: TRBJ2-7; V gene: TRBV27; clone size: few; D gene: TRBD2; CDR3 protein: CASSRTLAGALYEQYF; CDR3 DNA: TGTGCCAGCAGTCGAACCTTAGCGGGAGCCCTCTACGAGCAGTACTTC
J gene: TRBJ1-2; V gene: TRBV10-3; clone size: few; D gene: TRBD1; CDR3 protein: CAISERGQGLSYTF; CDR3 DNA: TGTGCCATCAGTGAGCGGGGACAGGGGCTTAGCTACACCTTC